This TCR beta chain was identified during a study of shared clonotypes between healthy human individuals. CDR1 and CDR2 (germline): MNHEY, SMNVEV (reference sequence). J lost 0 bases, V lost 4 bases, and 5 bases had no gene match. The CDR3 has 15 residues. Recent acute infections and vaccinations were absent in the healthy HIV-negative adult donors. Only Caucasian adults living in Nashville, Tennessee served as donors. Sorted-subset replicate PCR reactions contained 150 to 200 ng DNA, corresponding to some 28,000 T cell genomes. Produced via immunoSEQ multiplex PCR; TCRdb's table is partial and in-frame only. The table includes about 2.4 million clones, over 85% detected once. Study-level findings and limits: With few donors, the genetic and exposure-history diversity represented was limited.

As concerns this clone: What it recognizes is unknown.

V usage is TRBV27 and J usage is TRBJ1-1; TRBD1 agrees at 7 bases. The receptor was derived from a man in his late teens or twenties in good health. The specimen was naive CD4+ T cells sorted from blood. Subset in this sample: CD45RA+ positively selected. CDR3 in amino acids: CASSSDRVMNTEAFF. The CDR3 coding sequence is TGTGCCAGCAGTTCCGACAGGGTCATGAACACTGAAGCTTTCTTT.